The 3 T cell receptor beta chains in this list originate from one sample, sequenced in a study of cytomegalovirus exposure and HLA in healthy donors. 60 Vbeta and 13 Jbeta primers were used in PCR. Sequencing was performed with immunoSEQ multiplex PCR; in TCRdb, only in-frame clones are kept and a portion is missing. The table has roughly 150,000 clones, approximately 80% seen once. The source material was PBMCs. These TCRs come from a man younger than 40 in good health and CMV-seronegative.

This chain connects TRBV7-2 to TRBJ2-1; tentatively, D is TRBD1 (5 bases). The V gene's germline CDR1 is SGHTA and CDR2 FQGNSA. Deletions cut 3 bases from V and 6 bases from J, with 12 bases between. CDR3 size: 14 residues. CDR3 residues: CASSLKERGNEQFF. Written as DNA, the CDR3 is TGTGCCAGCAGCTTGAAAGAAAGGGGCAATGAGCAGTTCTTC.

This chain's CDR3 is CASSLGGGGTEAFF. CDR3 nucleotides: TGTGCCAGCAGTTTGGGGGGGGGTGGCACTGAAGCTTTCTTT. The chain joins TRBV27 to TRBJ1-1; a weak D match, TRBD1 (5 bases). This CDR3 region has 14 residues. Germline CDR1 and CDR2: MNHEY and SMNVEV (reference sequence). V was trimmed by 3 bases and J by 4 bases, leaving 12 bases between them.

The chain couples TRBV6-1 to TRBJ1-5; D uncertain. Germline CDR1 MNHNS, CDR2 SASEGT. The V end was cut by 2 bases, the J end by 3 bases, with 5 bases between. The CDR3 is made up of 13 amino acids. As DNA, the CDR3 is TGTGCCAGCAGTGAAATCCTCAATCAGCCCCAGCATTTT. Protein product: CASSEILNQPQHF.